The 17 T cell receptor beta chains in this list originate from one sample, sequenced in a study of siplizumab effects on memory and regulatory T cells. Using immunoSEQ multiplex PCR, the repertoire was profiled, and TCRdb retains in-frame clones only, with some absent. This table holds 100,000 or so clones, about 91% found once. The material sequenced was Tregs sorted from blood. These receptors all come from a human donor in good health.

The V and J genes are TRBV7-2 and TRBJ2-3; maybe TRBD2 (6 bases). V lost 0 bases and J 2 bases, leaving 18 bases between the germline ends. This CDR3 region has 18 residues. Per germline, CDR1 SGHTA and CDR2 FQGNSA. The CDR3 is CASSLAWGGKGNTDTQYF. The CDR3 DNA reads as TGTGCCAGCAGCTTAGCGTGGGGCGGGAAGGGGAACACAGATACGCAGTATTTT.

The chain employs TRBV30 and TRBJ1-5; D is undetermined. Germline V lookup: CDR1 GTSNPN, CDR2 SVGIG (reference sequence). The ends were cut back, 2 bases at V and 6 bases at J, with 11 bases in the middle. There are 13 residues in the CDR3. CDR3 coding DNA: TGTGCCTGGAGTAAAAATGTGGGTCAGCCCCAGCATTTT. It specifies CAWSKNVGQPQHF.

This sequence joins TRBV19 and TRBJ2-4, with D possibly matching TRBD2 (5 bases). Trimming cost V 5 bases and J 1 base, with 12 bases left between them. CDR3 length: 15 residues. Germline V lookup: CDR1 LNHDA, CDR2 SQIVND (reference sequence). The CDR3 DNA reads as TGTGCCAGTAGTTTTTTCGGGGAGGCCAAAAACATTCAGTACTTC. It codes for CASSFFGEAKNIQYF.

CDR3 loop: CASSVTTEGLTKTQYF. DNA for the CDR3: TGTGCCAGCAGTGTAACAACAGAGGGGCTTACGAAGACCCAGTACTTC. V is TRBV6-1 and J is TRBJ2-5, with D possibly called TRBD1 or TRBD2 (5 bases each). From germline, CDR1 is MNHNS and CDR2 SASEGT. Trimming cost V 4 bases and J 6 bases, with 21 bases left between them. This CDR3 has 16 amino acids.

This chain connects TRBV28 to TRBJ2-1; D unclear. V shed 4 bases and J shed 4 bases, with 14 bases lying between them. The CDR3 loop spans 15 amino acids. CDR1 and CDR2 from the germline V gene are MDHEN and SYDVKM. The CDR3 DNA is TGTGCCAGCAGTTATTCGGCGCCCCTGTACAATGAGCAGTTCTTC. Its protein product is CASSYSAPLYNEQFF.

The V and J genes are TRBV15 and TRBJ2-2; D unresolved. Germline-derived CDR1 and CDR2 are LNHNV and YYDKDF (reference sequence). V was pared by 0 bases and J by 6 bases, with 14 bases between. The CDR3 runs 16 residues. The CDR3 loop reads CATSRDLGPGSGELFF. The CDR3, as DNA: TGTGCCACCAGCAGAGATCTAGGACCAGGATCCGGGGAGCTGTTTTTT. Combining the CDR3 with reference TRBV15 and TRBJ2-2 gives the whole variable domain DAMVIQNPRYQVTQFGKPVTLSCSQTLNHNVMYWYQQKSSQAPKLLFHYYDKDFNNEADTPDNFQSRRPNTSFCFLDIRSPGLGDTAMYLCATSRDLGPGSGELFFGEGSRLTVL.

The chain links TRBV23-1 to TRBJ1-5; 8 nucleotides agree with TRBD1. TRBV23-1 is an open reading frame, and its role is uncertain. This CDR3 is built from 16 residues. V lost 0 bases and J lost 5; bases outside the gene matches: 6. Written as DNA, the CDR3 is TGCGCCAGCAGTCAATCCAGGGGGCGCCGGTATCAGCCCCAGCATTTT. This codes for CASSQSRGRRYQPQHF.

V gene TRBV7-6 combines with J gene TRBJ1-4; D is ambiguous. The V gene lost 1 base and the J gene lost 8 bases, with 11 bases spanning the gap. Germline assignment: CDR1 SGHVS and CDR2 FNYEAQ. There are 14 residues in the CDR3. CDR3 region: CASSLGGGSEKLFF. Written as DNA, the CDR3 is TGTGCCAGCAGCTTAGGAGGCGGGTCCGAAAAACTGTTTTTT.

The V call is TRBV28, the J call TRBJ2-1; no definite D call. This CDR3 has 14 residues. Germline lookup yields CDR1 MDHEN and CDR2 SYDVKM. V lost 5 bases, J lost 1 base, and 9 bases lay in between. CDR3 loop: CASSQVGSYNEQFF. CDR3 in DNA: TGTGCCAGCAGTCAGGTGGGTTCCTACAATGAGCAGTTCTTC.

V and J are TRBV18 and TRBJ2-7, with 11 bases aligning to TRBD2. V shed 4 bases, J shed 7 bases, and the junction held 12 bases outside the gene matches. This CDR3 has 16 residues. Germline assignment: CDR1 KGHSH and CDR2 LQKENI. CDR3 DNA sequence: TGTGCCAGCTCACTAAACCTAGCGGGAGGCCATGAAGAGCAGTACTTC. Translation gives CASSLNLAGGHEEQYF.

The chain joins TRBV12-5 to TRBJ2-1; 10 nucleotides align to TRBD2. CDR3 size: 12 residues. Trimming removed 3 bases from V and 15 bases from J; junction bases left unmatched: 5. CDR1 and CDR2 from the germline V gene are LGHNT and FRNRAP. This CDR3 reads CASGLLGLAAFF. The CDR3, as DNA: TGTGCTAGTGGTTTATTAGGACTAGCGGCGTTCTTC. The full variable domain, its missing parts supplied by reference TRBV12-5 and TRBJ2-1, is DARVTQTPRHKVTEMGQEVTMRCQPILGHNTVFWYRQTMMQGLELLAYFRNRAPLDDSGMPKDRFSAEMPDATLATLKIQPSEPRDSAVYFCASGLLGLAAFFGPGTRLTVL.

This rearrangement joins TRBV18 to TRBJ1-1; 7 nucleotides line up with TRBD1. CDR1 is KGHSH, CDR2 LQKENI, per germline. Trimming at V came to 1 base and at J to 0 bases, leaving 5 bases not matched to a gene. This CDR3 comprises 16 residues. The CDR3: CASSPRGQTLNTEAFF. The CDR3, as DNA: TGTGCCAGCTCACCACGGGGACAGACCCTGAACACTGAAGCTTTCTTT.

The chain has TRBV15 and TRBJ2-6; weak D call: TRBD1 (6 bases). This CDR3 comprises 16 residues. Germline loops: CDR1 LNHNV, CDR2 YYDKDF (reference sequence). Trimming removed 2 bases at V and 1 base at J, with 9 bases between. Here the CDR3 reads CATSRLQGSGANVLTF. The CDR3 bases are TGTGCCACCAGCAGATTACAGGGTTCTGGGGCCAACGTCCTGACTTTC.

The chain employs TRBV4-2 and TRBJ2-7, with D hard to call. Trimming stripped 6 bases from V and 7 bases from J, with 19 bases between. CDR3 length: 14 amino acids. Germline V gene lookup returns CDR1 LGHNA and CDR2 YNFKEQ. The CDR3 here is CASRRGPPSGEQYF. In DNA form, the CDR3 reads TGTGCCAGCAGACGCGGCCCCCCCTCAGGAGAGCAGTACTTC.

The chain recombines TRBV6-6 with TRBJ1-1; D ambiguous. The germline V gene has CDR1 MNHNY and CDR2 SVGAGI (reference sequence). The V gene lost 2 bases and the J gene lost 2 bases, with 12 bases spanning the gap. This CDR3 region has 15 residues. The CDR3 protein is CASSYHEGLNTEAFF. The CDR3 DNA sequence: TGTGCCAGCAGTTACCACGAAGGATTAAACACTGAAGCTTTCTTT.

The chain links TRBV6-1 to TRBJ2-1; no clear D. Germline values: CDR1 MNHNS, CDR2 SASEGT. V was pared by 2 bases and J by 2 bases, with 13 bases between. CDR3 size: 16 residues. The DNA for the CDR3 is TGTGCCAGCAGTGAAACCCCGGCCCCCCCCTACAATGAGCAGTTCTTC. This codes for CASSETPAPPYNEQFF.

The rearrangement joins TRBV7-6 to TRBJ2-5; weak D call: TRBD2 (5 bases). Germline V gene data show CDR1 as SGHVS and CDR2 as FNYEAQ. V gave up 5 bases and J gave up 3 bases, with 10 bases separating them. This CDR3 has 13 amino acids. The CDR3 sequence: CASSRSDEETQYF. The DNA for the CDR3 is TGTGCCAGCAGCCGTAGCGACGAAGAGACCCAGTACTTC.